The entry below describes one TCR beta chain. What antigen it recognizes has not been identified. No quality values exist for individual bases; no much larger clone is one base distant. These data belong to a study of T cell responses to AZD1222 COVID-19 vaccine (dated by TCRdb to about 2021). The study in broad terms: AZD1222 recipients whose second dose came at about 4 weeks and those whose second dose came at about 12 weeks were combined into one group, since spike-specific TCR depth and breadth did not differ between the two schedules. A total of approximately 250 trial participants underwent TCR sequencing, of whom around 210 had received two doses of AZD1222 and 26 had received two doses of the MenACWY control vaccine. Trial participants were enrolled by age into 18-55, 56-69 and 70-plus year subgroups, with roughly 160, 29 and 62 TCR-sequenced participants respectively. The paper's findings and limits, for the study overall: The whole spike protein was spanned by vaccine-associated CD4 TCRs, and dominant responses were seen in regions 160-218 and 743-854. Reportedly, almost half of the unique spike-specific TCRs recognized epitopes lying outside the regions that are mutated in the B.1.351 and B.1.1.7 variants. In the small 56-69-year group, the increase in depth fell short of significance, most likely because of low power. No day 14 peak-response samples were available, so repertoires were characterized only after the peak T cell response. A significant rise in spike-specific TCR breadth and depth was observed after two AZD1222 doses relative to day 0 and relative to MenACWY recipients. Only 5 to 7 AZD1222 recipients were SARS-CoV-2 seropositive at baseline, limiting conclusions about previously exposed vaccinees. Participants were mostly white British and included more females than males, and it was suggested by the authors that clonal diversity may have been underestimated.

CDR1 and CDR2 are read off the germline V gene as WSHSY and SAAADI. Relative to germline, V is 2 bases shorter and J is 4 bases shorter, with 12 bases between their ends. Including cysteine and phenylalanine, the CDR3 has 15 amino acids. Only the CDR3 region is kept as DNA, spanning 45 bases read in frame from base 1. The CDR3 regions of human TCRbeta chains were analyzed by immunosequencing. Processing in the source paper ran as follows. TCRs in the repertoires were matched against a reference library of SARS-CoV-2-specific TCRs that had been generated with the MIRA antigen-specificity platform. Breadth was defined as the fraction of unique TCRs that were SARS-CoV-2-associated. Depth was defined as the fraction of total T cells that were SARS-CoV-2-associated. Each spike-specific TCR was assigned to its reactive spike region and to a CD4 or CD8 class using the MIRA data. Log10-transformed breadth and depth values were compared by one-way ANOVA with Sidak's multiple comparisons tests. TCRdb's version of the immuneACCESS table is confined to in-frame rearrangements and falls short of the full clone set. An unresolved V gene accounts for under half of the shortfall where checked; the remainder is of unknown origin. V and J calls plus clone size are reproduced from that table; the DNA served to infer D and trimming. For this sample there are under 110,000 clones; more than 85% appear just once. The ten biggest clones cover 15% to 20% of the sample.

Reading the label with the study, this specimen's time point is: baseline before first vaccination. Samples from vaccinated people were obtained from the UK trials COV001 and COV002, which included a single-blind randomized controlled phase 2/3 trial of AZD1222 (ChAdOx1 nCoV-19) in healthy adults. For TCRbeta chain sequencing, PBMC samples were collected from trial participants at day 0 and at day 28 after the second dose. This TCR was sampled from an adult in good health. The sample was peripheral blood, taken on day 0 of AZD1222 vaccination. The sequence is built from TRBV10-2 and TRBJ1-5, with no confidently assigned D gene. The DNA sequence is as follows: TGCGCCAGCAGTGAGAACGGACTCTCAAATCAGCCCCAGCATTTT. The translation is CASSENGLSNQPQHF.